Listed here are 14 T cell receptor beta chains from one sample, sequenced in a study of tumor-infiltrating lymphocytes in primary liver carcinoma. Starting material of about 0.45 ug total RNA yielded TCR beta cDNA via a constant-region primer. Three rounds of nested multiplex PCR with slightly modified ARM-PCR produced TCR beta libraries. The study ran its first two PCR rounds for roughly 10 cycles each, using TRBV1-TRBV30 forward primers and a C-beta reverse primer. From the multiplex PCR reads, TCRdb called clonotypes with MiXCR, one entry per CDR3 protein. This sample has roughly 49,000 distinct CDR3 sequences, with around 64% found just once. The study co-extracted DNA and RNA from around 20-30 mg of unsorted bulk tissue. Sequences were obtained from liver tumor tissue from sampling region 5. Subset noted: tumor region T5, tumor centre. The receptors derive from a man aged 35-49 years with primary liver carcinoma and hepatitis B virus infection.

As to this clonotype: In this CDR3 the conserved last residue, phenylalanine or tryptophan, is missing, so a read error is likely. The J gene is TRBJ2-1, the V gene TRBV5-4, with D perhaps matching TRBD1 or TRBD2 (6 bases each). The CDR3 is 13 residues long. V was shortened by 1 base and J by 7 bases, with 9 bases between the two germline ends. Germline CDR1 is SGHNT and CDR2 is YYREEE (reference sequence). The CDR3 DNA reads TGTGCCAGCAGCTTGAGGGGGAGGAATGAGCAGTTCTCC. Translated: CASSLRGRNEQFS.

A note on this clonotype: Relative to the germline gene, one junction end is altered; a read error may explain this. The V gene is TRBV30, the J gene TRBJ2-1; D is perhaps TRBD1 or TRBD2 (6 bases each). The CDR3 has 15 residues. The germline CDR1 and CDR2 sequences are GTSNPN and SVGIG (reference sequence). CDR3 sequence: CAWMGPGGSYNGQFF. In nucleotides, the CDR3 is TGTGCCTGGATGGGACCCGGGGGCTCCTACAATGGGCAGTTCTTC.

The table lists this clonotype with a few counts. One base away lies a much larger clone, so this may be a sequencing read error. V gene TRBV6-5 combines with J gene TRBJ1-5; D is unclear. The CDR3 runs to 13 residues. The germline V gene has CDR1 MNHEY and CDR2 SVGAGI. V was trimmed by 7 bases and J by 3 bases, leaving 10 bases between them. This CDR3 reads CASNRGPNQPQHF. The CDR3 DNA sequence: TGTGCCAGCAACCGAGGCCCCAATCAGCCCCAGCATTTT.

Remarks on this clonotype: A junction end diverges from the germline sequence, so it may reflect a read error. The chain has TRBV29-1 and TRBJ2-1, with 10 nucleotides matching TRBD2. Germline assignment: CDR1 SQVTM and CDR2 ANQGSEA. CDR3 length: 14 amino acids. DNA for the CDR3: TGCAGCCTTGAAGGACTAGCGGTTGGGAATGAGCAGTTCTTC. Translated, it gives CSLEGLAVGNEQFF.

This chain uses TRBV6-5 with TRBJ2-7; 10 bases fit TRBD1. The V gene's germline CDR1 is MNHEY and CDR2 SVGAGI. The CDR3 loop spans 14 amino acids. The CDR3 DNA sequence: TGTGGCCGCAGTTACTCTGGACAGGGGGACGAGCAGTACTTC. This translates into CGRSYSGQGDEQYF.

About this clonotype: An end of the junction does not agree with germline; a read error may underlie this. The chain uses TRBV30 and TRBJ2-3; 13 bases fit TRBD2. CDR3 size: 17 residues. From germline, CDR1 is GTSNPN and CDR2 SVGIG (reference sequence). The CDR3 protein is CAWNPGLAGIFTDTQYF. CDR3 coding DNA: TGTGCATGGAATCCGGGACTAGCGGGAATTTTCACAGATACGCAGTATTTT.

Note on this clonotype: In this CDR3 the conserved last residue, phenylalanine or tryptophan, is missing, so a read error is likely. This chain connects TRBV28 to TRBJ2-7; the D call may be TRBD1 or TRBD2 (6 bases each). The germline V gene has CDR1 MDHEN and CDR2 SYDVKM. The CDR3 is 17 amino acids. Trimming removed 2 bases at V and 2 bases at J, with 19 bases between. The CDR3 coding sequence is TGTGCCAGCAGTTTAGAGGAGGGGGACACATTCGCCTACGAGCAGTACCTC. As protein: CASSLEEGDTFAYEQYL.

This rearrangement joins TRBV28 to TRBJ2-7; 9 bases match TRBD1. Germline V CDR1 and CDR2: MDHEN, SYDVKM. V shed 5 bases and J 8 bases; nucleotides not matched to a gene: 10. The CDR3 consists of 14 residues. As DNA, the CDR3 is TGTGCCAGCAGTGGGGGGGGACAGGGATACAAGCAGTACTTC. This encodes CASSGGGQGYKQYF.

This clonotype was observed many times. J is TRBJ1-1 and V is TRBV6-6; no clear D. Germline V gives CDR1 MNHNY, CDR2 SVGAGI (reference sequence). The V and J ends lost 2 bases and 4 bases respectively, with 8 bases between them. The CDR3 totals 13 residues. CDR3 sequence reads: CASSYVRSTEAFF. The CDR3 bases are TGTGCCAGCAGTTACGTAAGGAGCACTGAAGCTTTCTTT.

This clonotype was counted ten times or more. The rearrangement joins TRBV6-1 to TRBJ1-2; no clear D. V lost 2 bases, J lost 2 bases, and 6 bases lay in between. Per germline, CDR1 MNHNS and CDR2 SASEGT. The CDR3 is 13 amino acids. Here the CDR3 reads CASSEKENYGYTF. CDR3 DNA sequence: TGTGCCAGCAGTGAAAAGGAGAACTATGGCTACACCTTC.

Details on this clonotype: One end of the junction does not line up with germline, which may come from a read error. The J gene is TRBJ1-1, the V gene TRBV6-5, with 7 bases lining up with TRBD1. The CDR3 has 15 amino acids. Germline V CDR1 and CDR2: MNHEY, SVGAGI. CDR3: CASRDTGTVNTEASF. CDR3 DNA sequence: TGTGCCAGCAGAGACACCGGGACAGTGAACACTGAAGCATCCTTT.

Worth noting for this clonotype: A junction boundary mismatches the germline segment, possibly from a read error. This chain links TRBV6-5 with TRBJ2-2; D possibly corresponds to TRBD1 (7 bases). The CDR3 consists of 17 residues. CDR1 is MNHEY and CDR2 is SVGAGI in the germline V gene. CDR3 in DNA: TGTGCCAACAGTTACCCTACGAAGCAGGGGGACTCCGGGGAGCTGTTTTTT. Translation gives CANSYPTKQGDSGELFF.

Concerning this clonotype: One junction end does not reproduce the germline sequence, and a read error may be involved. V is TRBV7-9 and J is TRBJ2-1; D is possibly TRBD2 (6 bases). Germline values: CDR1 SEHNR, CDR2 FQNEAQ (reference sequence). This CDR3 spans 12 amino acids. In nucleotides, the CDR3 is TGTGCCATCAGCACTACTAGCAATGAGCAGCTCTTC. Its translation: CAISTTSNEQLF. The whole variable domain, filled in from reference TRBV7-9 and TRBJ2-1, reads DTGVSQNPRHKITKRGQNVTFRCDPISEHNRLYWYRQTLGQGPEFLTYFQNEAQLEKSRLLSDRFSAERPKGSFSTLEIQRTEQGDSAMYLCAISTTSNEQLFGPGTRLTVL.

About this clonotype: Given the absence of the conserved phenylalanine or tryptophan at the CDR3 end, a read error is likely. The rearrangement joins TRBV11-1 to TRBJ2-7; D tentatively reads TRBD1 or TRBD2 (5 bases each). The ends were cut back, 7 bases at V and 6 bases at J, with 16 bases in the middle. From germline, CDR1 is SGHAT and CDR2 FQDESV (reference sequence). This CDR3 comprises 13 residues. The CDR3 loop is CASNLQWGSEQYI. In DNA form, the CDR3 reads TGTGCCAGCAACCTACAATGGGGGTCCGAGCAGTACATC.